This T cell receptor beta chain was recorded in a study of blood T cell dynamics during melanoma immunotherapy. Produced via immunoSEQ multiplex PCR; TCRdb's table is partial and in-frame only. Here the sample spans 9,000 to 10,000 clones, just over 85% being singletons. Time point defined: pre-treatment baseline. Response was assessed by RECIST 1.1 at 12 weeks, except a couple of rapid progressors. Patients had no prior systemic cancer treatment, immunosuppressants or other active cancers. The starting material was blood, obtained from a patient treated with checkpoint blockade. This TCR was recovered from a human donor with melanoma.

CDR3 loop: CAWSVGAPNQPQHF. The CDR3, as DNA: TGTGCCTGGAGTGTAGGGGCGCCGAATCAGCCCCAGCATTTT. The chain carries TRBV30 and TRBJ1-5; D may be TRBD1 (5 bases). V shed 0 bases and J shed 4 bases, with 10 bases lying between them. The germline CDR1 and CDR2 sequences are GTSNPN and SVGIG (reference sequence). This CDR3 is built from 14 residues.